The 27 T cell receptor beta chains in this list originate from one sample, sequenced in a study of shared clonotypes between healthy human individuals. Generated by immunoSEQ multiplex PCR, the TCRdb table keeps only in-frame clones and is missing some. Among about 600,000 clones listed, more than 95% were seen once. The sample taken for sequencing was naive CD4+ T cells sorted from blood. Indicated subset: CD45RA+ positively selected. Source of these receptors: a woman in her 30s in good health.

The chain has TRBV10-3 and TRBJ2-7; TRBD2 agrees at 7 bases. The V segment lost 6 bases and the J segment 6 bases; nucleotides outside the gene matches: 5. This CDR3 has 12 residues. CDR1 is ENHRY and CDR2 is SYGVKD in the germline V gene. In nucleotides, the CDR3 is TGTGCCATCAGGGCTAGCGGAGTCGAGCAGTACTTC. Protein product: CAIRASGVEQYF.

This chain links TRBV6-5 with TRBJ1-1, with 9 bases that match TRBD1. Germline V gives CDR1 MNHEY, CDR2 SVGAGI. The CDR3 has 15 residues. With V trimmed by 6 bases and J by 5 bases, 10 bases remained unmatched. The CDR3 coding sequence is TGTGCCAGCAGCCTCTTACAGGGGGCGAGGACTGAAGCTTTCTTT. This encodes CASSLLQGARTEAFF.

This chain joins TRBV5-1 and TRBJ1-1, with no clear D. The CDR3 is 16 amino acids. Germline V gene lookup returns CDR1 SGHRS and CDR2 YFSETQ. V was pared by 1 base and J by 0 bases, with 13 bases between. The CDR3 protein is CASSLFGGLMNTEAFF. DNA for the CDR3: TGCGCCAGCAGCTTGTTTGGCGGGTTAATGAACACTGAAGCTTTCTTT.

The chain couples TRBV5-1 to TRBJ2-1; the D is unclear. Germline loops: CDR1 SGHRS, CDR2 YFSETQ. The CDR3 has 11 residues. V was trimmed by 2 bases and J by 8 bases, leaving 5 bases between them. In DNA, the CDR3 is TGCGCCAGCAGCTTAGAGGATGAGCAGTTCTTC. Translated, it gives CASSLEDEQFF.

This chain links TRBV20-1 with TRBJ2-1; D gene unclear. The length of the CDR3 is 10 residues. From germline, CDR1 is DFQATT and CDR2 SNEGSKA (reference sequence). Between the trimmed V and J ends, which lost 3 bases and 10 bases, there was a span of 7 bases. CDR3 DNA sequence: TGCAGTGCTAGTGTTGCCGAGCAGTTCTTC. It codes for CSASVAEQFF.

V usage is TRBV19 and J usage is TRBJ2-3, with a tentative D call TRBD2 (5 bases). CDR1 is LNHDA, CDR2 SQIVND, per germline (reference sequence). Trimming cost V 5 bases and J 2 bases, with 8 bases left between them. The CDR3 covers 13 residues. CDR3 DNA: TGTGCCAGTAGTTCTAGCTTCACAGATACGCAGTATTTT. This gives the protein CASSSSFTDTQYF.

The rearrangement links TRBV2 to TRBJ2-2, with D perhaps being TRBD1 or TRBD2 (5 bases each). Germline V gives CDR1 SNHLY, CDR2 FYNNEI. V lost 6 bases, J lost 4 bases, and 18 bases lay in between. The CDR3 loop spans 16 amino acids. The chain's CDR3 is CASRGTDTRGTGELFF. The CDR3 coding sequence is TGTGCCAGCAGAGGGACGGATACGAGGGGCACCGGGGAGCTGTTTTTT.

The rearrangement joins TRBV19 to TRBJ2-1; D remains unclear. The CDR3 extends over 14 amino acids. The V and J ends lost 5 bases and 0 bases respectively, with 8 bases between them. The germline CDR1 and CDR2 sequences are LNHDA and SQIVND (reference sequence). CDR3 DNA: TGTGCCAGTAGTCCAAAATCCTCCTACAATGAGCAGTTCTTC. Its protein product is CASSPKSSYNEQFF.

The chain is built from TRBV2 and TRBJ1-2; D unclear. Trimming pared 0 bases from V and 8 bases from J, leaving 13 bases between. The CDR3 contains 14 residues. Per germline, CDR1 SNHLY and CDR2 FYNNEI. The CDR3 DNA reads TGTGCCAGCAGTGAAGCACCCCTTATACCAGGCTACACCTTC. It specifies CASSEAPLIPGYTF.

The J gene is TRBJ2-1, the V gene TRBV5-1; D may be TRBD2 (5 bases). The germline gives CDR1 SGHRS, CDR2 YFSETQ. This CDR3 comprises 13 residues. The V end lost 4 bases, the J end lost 4 bases, and 9 bases lay between the germline ends. The CDR3 here is CASSESGYNEQFF. CDR3 sequence (DNA): TGCGCCAGCAGCGAATCGGGGTACAATGAGCAGTTCTTC.

The genes are TRBV28 and TRBJ2-7; 11 positions match TRBD1. The CDR3 runs 15 residues. The germline CDR1 and CDR2 sequences are MDHEN and SYDVKM. V shed 7 bases and J 4 bases; nucleotides not matched to a gene: 9. CDR3 DNA: TGTGCCAGCATGAGGGGGGGACAGGGGGTTTACGAGCAGTACTTC. This translates into CASMRGGQGVYEQYF.

The gene calls are TRBV5-6 and TRBJ1-6; the D gene is possibly TRBD1 (5 bases). Germline values: CDR1 SGHDT, CDR2 YYEEEE. This CDR3 comprises 15 residues. V lost 4 bases and J lost 7, with 15 bases in between. The CDR3 region has the DNA TGTGCCAGCAGCGGTCTCGGGGCTTGGAATTCACCCCTCCACTTT. Protein product: CASSGLGAWNSPLHF.

The chain uses TRBV5-6 and TRBJ2-7; 10 bases line up with TRBD2. Germline-derived CDR1 and CDR2 are SGHDT and YYEEEE. This CDR3 is built from 15 residues. The V segment lost 6 bases and the J segment 5 bases; nucleotides outside the gene matches: 11. The CDR3 protein is CASIVTAGGPNEQYF. DNA for the CDR3: TGTGCCAGCATCGTGACAGCGGGAGGGCCGAACGAGCAGTACTTC.

The V gene is TRBV7-7, the J gene TRBJ2-1; 7 bases match TRBD2. The CDR3 covers 13 residues. The V gene end was trimmed by 5 bases and the J gene end by 9 bases; junction bases not matched to a gene: 7. Germline CDR1 SSHAT, CDR2 FNYEAQ (reference sequence). CDR3 sequence (DNA): TGTGCCAGCAGCCCCGGACTAGTGACTGAGCAGTTCTTC. Its translation: CASSPGLVTEQFF. Looking up the rest from reference TRBV7-7 and TRBJ2-1 gives the full variable domain: GAGVSQSPRYKVTKRGQDVTLRCDPISSHATLYWYQQALGQGPEFLTYFNYEAQPDKSGLPSDRFSAERPEGSISTLTIQRTEQRDSAMYRCASSPGLVTEQFFGPGTRLTVL.

The CDR3 nucleotides are TGTGCCAGCAGCTCCCTGAGACAGGGGAATGGCTACACCTTC. Translated, it gives CASSSLRQGNGYTF. V gene TRBV11-2 combines with J gene TRBJ1-2, with TRBD1 matching 8 bases. Germline values: CDR1 SGHAT, CDR2 FQNNGV. J gave up 6 bases and V 4 bases, and 7 bases lay outside the gene matches. The CDR3 sequence is 14 residues long.

The chain carries TRBV2 and TRBJ2-3, with D maybe TRBD1 (5 bases). This CDR3 region has 17 residues. V dropped 6 bases and J dropped 2 bases, with 21 bases sitting between them. Per the germline V gene, CDR1 is SNHLY and CDR2 is FYNNEI. CDR3 amino acids: CASSLKVQGFPTDTQYF. DNA for the CDR3: TGTGCCAGCAGCTTGAAGGTTCAGGGTTTCCCCACAGATACGCAGTATTTT.

The gene calls are TRBV4-2 and TRBJ1-5, with unresolved D. Germline CDR1 is LGHNA and CDR2 is YNFKEQ. The germline V and J ends were trimmed by 0 bases and 4 bases, with 10 bases remaining between them. There are 15 residues in the CDR3. Here the CDR3 DNA reads TGTGCCAGCAGCCAAGATCGGTCTACAAATCAGCCCCAGCATTTT. Protein: CASSQDRSTNQPQHF.

This clone has only one observation. The chain uses TRBV6-5 and TRBJ2-1; 7 bases fit TRBD2. The CDR3 extends over 16 amino acids. Germline CDR1 and CDR2: MNHEY and SVGAGI. The V gene end was trimmed by 0 bases and the J gene end by 7 bases; junction bases not matched to a gene: 9. CDR3 DNA: TGTGCCAGCAGTTACTCGCCTAGCGGTATGGAGAATGAGCAGTTCTTC. Translating gives CASSYSPSGMENEQFF.

CDR3 nucleotides: TGTGCCAGCAGTCAAAGCGGGGGAGCCTACGAGCAGTACTTC. Translation: CASSQSGGAYEQYF. The V call is TRBV2, the J call TRBJ2-7, with TRBD2 identical over 8 bases. The CDR3 is 14 residues long. With V trimmed by 5 bases and J by 2 bases, 5 bases remained unmatched. Germline V lookup: CDR1 SNHLY, CDR2 FYNNEI.

Concerning this clone: The sample holds other DNA sequences that translate to the same CDR3. The chain recombines TRBV28 with TRBJ2-1, with 11 bases identical to TRBD2. The CDR3 has 15 residues. The junction had 7 bases not matched to a gene; V was cut back by 2 bases and J by 10 bases. Per germline, CDR1 MDHEN and CDR2 SYDVKM. CDR3 sequence (DNA): TGTGCCAGCAGTTTAGGGCTAGCGGGAGGTGGAGAGCAGTTCTTC. Protein sequence: CASSLGLAGGGEQFF.

V gene TRBV11-3 combines with J gene TRBJ2-1, with a possible D match to TRBD1 (6 bases). Germline CDR1 is SGHNT and CDR2 is YENEEA. V gave up 3 bases and J gave up 9 bases, with 12 bases separating them. This CDR3 contains 13 residues. The CDR3 DNA reads as TGTGCCAGCAGCTTCACAGGGTTGGGTGAGCAGTTCTTC. Its translation: CASSFTGLGEQFF. The complete variable domain, with remaining parts taken from reference TRBV11-3 and TRBJ2-1, reads EAGVVQSPRYKIIEKKQPVAFWCNPISGHNTLYWYLQNLGQGPELLIRYENEEAVDDSQLPKDRFSAERLKGVDSTLKIQPAELGDSAVYLCASSFTGLGEQFFGPGTRLTVL.

This clone was seen once. The CDR3 region has the DNA TGTGCCAGCAGCCGTACAGGGTACGAGCAGTACTTC. Translating gives CASSRTGYEQYF. The chain uses TRBV14 and TRBJ2-7; D may be TRBD1 (6 bases). The CDR3 is made up of 12 amino acids. Germline lookup yields CDR1 SGHDN and CDR2 FVKESK. V lost 4 bases, J lost 4 bases, and 8 bases lay in between.

The gene calls are TRBV2 and TRBJ2-2; D is ambiguous. CDR3 size: 15 residues. With 7 bases removed from V and 7 bases from J, the gap between germline ends came to 19 bases. Looked up from germline, CDR1 is SNHLY and CDR2 is FYNNEI. This chain's CDR3 is CASKDGVIDGGELFF. CDR3 DNA: TGTGCCAGCAAGGACGGAGTCATCGACGGCGGGGAGCTGTTTTTT.

The CDR3 DNA follows: TGTGCCAGCAGCTTAGGACAGGGGCATCAGCCCCAGCATTTT. Protein sequence: CASSLGQGHQPQHF. The chain recombines TRBV7-9 with TRBJ1-5; TRBD1 matches at 8 bases. Germline-derived CDR1 and CDR2 are SEHNR and FQNEAQ (reference sequence). J gave up 5 bases and V 1 base, and 1 base lay outside the gene matches. This CDR3 has 14 residues.

This rearrangement joins TRBV5-1 to TRBJ2-2; the D gene is possibly TRBD2 (5 bases). The CDR3 runs 15 residues. V shed 2 bases and J shed 3 bases, with 11 bases lying between them. From germline, CDR1 is SGHRS and CDR2 YFSETQ. CDR3 sequence (DNA): TGCGCCAGCAGCTTTCTAGAGGGCGACACCGGGGAGCTGTTTTTT. It is translated as CASSFLEGDTGELFF.

This chain links TRBV5-5 with TRBJ2-6; a weak D match, TRBD1 (6 bases). The length of the CDR3 is 17 residues. V was clipped by 8 bases and J by 2 bases, with 20 bases between them. The germline CDR1 and CDR2 sequences are SGHKS and YYEKEE (reference sequence). The CDR3 nucleotides are TGTGCCAGATACTTAGCAACAGGGCACCCTGGGGCCAACGTCCTGACTTTC. The encoded protein is CARYLATGHPGANVLTF.

This chain links TRBV19 with TRBJ2-3, with D unresolved. Trimming removed 8 bases at V and 4 bases at J, with 10 bases between. The germline V gene encodes CDR1 LNHDA and CDR2 SQIVND (reference sequence). This CDR3 is built from 12 residues. The CDR3 reads CASGKIPDTQYF. In DNA, the CDR3 is TGTGCCAGTGGGAAGATCCCAGATACGCAGTATTTT. The full variable domain, rest sourced from reference TRBV19 and TRBJ2-3, is DGGITQSPKYLFRKEGQNVTLSCEQNLNHDAMYWYRQDPGQGLRLIYYSQIVNDFQKGDIAEGYSVSREKKESFPLTVTSAQKNPTAFYLCASGKIPDTQYFGPGTRLTVL.